This TCR beta chain was recorded in a study of shared clonotypes between healthy human individuals. Profiling relied on immunoSEQ multiplex PCR, and the TCRdb table lists in-frame clones only, not all of them. The sample contains hundreds of thousands of clones, 95% to 98% of which appear only once. The trim removed 5 bases at V and 3 bases at J, leaving 6 bases unmatched. The CDR3 runs to 15 residues. The V gene's germline CDR1 is SEHNR and CDR2 FQNEAQ (reference sequence). Naive-designated CD8 cells lacked CD45RO, were positively enriched for CCR7, and omitted terminally differentiated effector memory CD45RA+ cells.

Material for sequencing was naive CD8+ T cells sorted from blood. This chain connects TRBV7-9 to TRBJ2-1, with 8 nucleotides matching TRBD1. The TCR originated in a man under 40 in good health. CDR3 sequence reads: CASSDDRGNYNEQFF. Written as DNA, the CDR3 is TGTGCCAGCAGCGACGACAGGGGTAACTACAATGAGCAGTTCTTC. Looking up the rest from reference TRBV7-9 and TRBJ2-1 gives the full variable domain: DTGVSQNPRHKITKRGQNVTFRCDPISEHNRLYWYRQTLGQGPEFLTYFQNEAQLEKSRLLSDRFSAERPKGSFSTLEIQRTEQGDSAMYLCASSDDRGNYNEQFFGPGTRLTVL.